This TCR beta chain was documented in a study of T cell repertoires in cytomegalovirus infection. Study summary: Indications of both CMV infection and matching HLA type were provided by public TCR beta signatures.

TCRdb re-analysed the reads in MiXCR, keeping a single row per CDR3 protein. This table holds a few hundred thousand distinct CDR3 sequences, approximately 9.2% found once. Germline loops: CDR1 GTSNPN, CDR2 SVGIG (reference sequence). Trimming took off 8 bases at V and 5 bases at J, with 10 bases between the two ends. CDR3 length: 12 residues. Points from the study as a whole: Ex vivo, HLA-C-restricted CMV-specific TCR beta clonotypes prevailed over the rest of the response. Public TCR beta family frequency separated CMV-and-HLA carriers, including in an independent cohort.

On this clonotype: Its antigen is unidentified.

The sequenced sample was PBMCs. The V and J genes are TRBV30 and TRBJ1-6, with D possibly TRBD1 on 5 matching bases. This sequence was found in a human donor in good health (CMV status not recorded). Some clones in this sample may be carry-over from other donors' samples. The CDR3 nucleotides read TGTGCCCGCGGACAAAATAATTCACCCCTCCACTTT. Translation gives CARGQNNSPLHF.